One and the same sample provided the 11 T cell receptor beta chains below, sequenced in a study of CD8 T cells in Susac syndrome (dated by TCRdb to 2018 to 2020). Receptors were amplified or captured by the immunoSEQ multiplex PCR assay. RNA was extracted with the RNeasy kit and roughly 0.45 to 1 ug was reverse transcribed using random hexamers. TCRdb trimmed the raw reads at Q25, called clones with MiXCR and kept productive beta chains. Each entry merges the rows of one CDR3 protein and shows their most common DNA and genes. This sample gives 200,000 or so distinct CDR3 sequences in total; roughly 96% of them show up just once. The biggest ten clones account for 0.093% of the sample. The source material was CD4+ T cells from PBMCs. The receptor set was obtained from a human donor with multiple sclerosis.

The chain combines TRBV3-1 with TRBJ2-3; D is unresolved. Germline CDR1 is LGHDT and CDR2 is YNNKEL (reference sequence). The CDR3 has 11 amino acids. Trimming stripped 1 base from V and 8 bases from J, with 4 bases between. This chain's CDR3 is CASSQAVTQYF. The CDR3 nucleotides read TGTGCCAGCAGCCAAGCCGTTACGCAGTATTTT.

The gene calls are TRBV3-1 and TRBJ2-1; 7 nucleotides align to TRBD1. The CDR3 loop spans 17 amino acids. Germline lookup yields CDR1 LGHDT and CDR2 YNNKEL (reference sequence). V was pared by 2 bases and J by 0 bases, with 7 bases of the junction left unmatched. The CDR3 here is CASSQPSQGVSYNEQFF. CDR3 nucleotide sequence: TGTGCCAGCAGCCAACCGTCCCAGGGGGTCTCCTACAATGAGCAGTTCTTC.

The chain employs TRBV29-1 and TRBJ1-1; D ambiguous. Trimming stripped 3 bases from V and 0 bases from J, with 8 bases between. The length of the CDR3 is 13 residues. CDR1 is SQVTM and CDR2 is ANQGSEA in the germline V gene. The CDR3: CSVDRELNTEAFF. In nucleotides, the CDR3 is TGCAGCGTTGACCGGGAGCTGAACACTGAAGCTTTCTTT.

The chain couples TRBV30 to TRBJ1-5; the D gene is possibly TRBD1 (5 bases). This CDR3 has 15 residues. Trimming removed 5 bases at V and 2 bases at J, with 16 bases between. The germline CDR1 and CDR2 sequences are GTSNPN and SVGIG (reference sequence). The CDR3 is CAWATGPGRNQPQHF. The CDR3 DNA sequence: TGTGCCTGGGCGACGGGACCGGGGCGCAATCAGCCCCAGCATTTT. Complete variable domain (other parts from reference TRBV30 and TRBJ1-5): SQTIHQWPATLVQPVGSPLSLECTVEGTSNPNLYWYRQAAGRGLQLLFYSVGIGQISSEVPQNLSASRPQDRQFILSSKKLLLSDSGFYLCAWATGPGRNQPQHFGDGTRLSIL.

The CDR3 spells CAFSGQPYEQYF. The CDR3 DNA sequence: TGTGCCTTTTCGGGACAGCCCTACGAGCAGTACTTC. This chain links TRBV30 with TRBJ2-7, with 7 bases identical to TRBD1. J gave up 2 bases and V 7 bases, and 5 bases lay outside the gene matches. Germline CDR1 and CDR2: GTSNPN and SVGIG (reference sequence). The CDR3 sequence is 12 residues long.

The rearrangement joins TRBV7-3 to TRBJ2-5; 8 positions match TRBD1. V was clipped by 5 bases and J by 5 bases; unmatched bases: 7. The CDR3 is made up of 14 amino acids. CDR1 and CDR2 from the germline V gene are SGHTA and FQGTGA. DNA of the CDR3: TGTGCCAGCAGCCCAGACAGGGGATGGGAGACCCAGTACTTC. Translation: CASSPDRGWETQYF.

The rearrangement links TRBV5-1 to TRBJ2-5, with D unresolved. V lost 2 bases and J lost 2, with 7 bases in between. The germline CDR1 and CDR2 sequences are SGHRS and YFSETQ. The CDR3 totals 13 residues. The CDR3 nucleotides read TGCGCCAGCAGCTTAAATCTACAAGAGACCCAGTACTTC. Translating gives CASSLNLQETQYF.

V usage is TRBV18 and J usage is TRBJ2-1; a possible D gene is TRBD1 (6 bases). The germline CDR1 and CDR2 sequences are KGHSH and LQKENI. CDR3 length: 13 residues. Trimming removed 6 bases at V and 9 bases at J, with 15 bases between. CDR3 residues: CASSQTGNGEQFF. Written as DNA, the CDR3 is TGTGCCAGCTCCCAAACAGGGAACGGTGAGCAGTTCTTC.

This clonotype was picked up one time. The rearrangement joins TRBV9 to TRBJ1-3; D ambiguous. Germline assignment: CDR1 SGDLS and CDR2 YYNGEE. CDR3 length equals 14 residues. The V and J ends lost 0 bases and 2 bases respectively, with 6 bases between them. The CDR3 here is CASSVDRAGNTIYF. CDR3 nucleotides: TGTGCCAGCAGCGTAGACAGAGCTGGAAACACCATATATTTT. Combining the CDR3 with reference TRBV9 and TRBJ1-3 gives the whole variable domain DSGVTQTPKHLITATGQRVTLRCSPRSGDLSVYWYQQSLDQGLQFLIQYYNGEERAKGNILERFSAQQFPDLHSELNLSSLELGDSALYFCASSVDRAGNTIYFGEGSWLTVV.

The gene calls are TRBV7-9 and TRBJ2-7; 9 nucleotides agree with TRBD2. This CDR3 region has 16 residues. Germline CDR1 reads SEHNR; CDR2 reads FQNEAQ (reference sequence). V dropped 2 bases and J dropped 5; count of bases not matched to a gene: 10. The CDR3 DNA reads as TGTGCCAGCAGCTTATCGCTAGCGGGAAGTTCCAACGAGCAGTACTTC. This encodes CASSLSLAGSSNEQYF.

The CDR3 coding sequence is TGCAGCGTTGAAGTCAGGGGGCGAGCCACTGAAGCTTTCTTT. Its translation is CSVEVRGRATEAFF. The chain carries TRBV29-1 and TRBJ1-1; TRBD1 aligns across 8 bases. The germline V gene has CDR1 SQVTM and CDR2 ANQGSEA. This CDR3 spans 14 amino acids. J lost 4 bases, V lost 1 base, and 5 bases had no gene match.